This T cell receptor beta chain was observed in a study of blood T cell repertoires in COVID-19. About the study: Sources were T cells, B-cell-depleted T cells, or PBMCs; the material itself was cDNA or gDNA.

Trimming cost V 4 bases and J 3 bases; bases outside gene matches: 10. CDR1 is LGHDT, CDR2 YNNKEL, per germline (reference sequence). The CDR3 runs to 16 residues. Method: immunoSEQ multiplex PCR; TCRdb's copy keeps in-frame clones and lacks some. The data show under 200,000 clones, approximately 85% seen once. Input material: peripheral blood. The receptor comes from a man aged 40-50 years with acute or convalescent COVID-19. This chain connects TRBV3-1 (or the pseudogene TRBV3-2) to TRBJ2-7; 9 bases align to TRBD1. The chain's CDR3 is CASSLQGTGPFYEQYF. The CDR3 DNA follows: TGTGCCAGCAGCCTTCAAGGGACAGGGCCTTTCTACGAGCAGTACTTC.